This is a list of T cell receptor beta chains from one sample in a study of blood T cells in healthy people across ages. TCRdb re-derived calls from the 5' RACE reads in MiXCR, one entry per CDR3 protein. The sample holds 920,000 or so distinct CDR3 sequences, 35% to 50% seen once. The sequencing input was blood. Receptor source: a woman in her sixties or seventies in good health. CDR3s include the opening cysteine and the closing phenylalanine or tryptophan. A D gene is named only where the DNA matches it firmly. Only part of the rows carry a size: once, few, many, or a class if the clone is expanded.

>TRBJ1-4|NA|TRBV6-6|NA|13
CASSYERNEKLFF
TGTGCCAGCAGTTACGAGAGGAATGAAAAACTGTTTTTT
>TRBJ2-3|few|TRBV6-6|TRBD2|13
CASSGRAGDTQYF
TGTGCCAGTAGCGGGAGGGCCGGGGATACGCAGTATTTT
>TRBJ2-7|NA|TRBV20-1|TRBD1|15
CSADRYGQVNYEQYF
TGCAGTGCTGACCGTTATGGACAGGTGAACTACGAGCAGTACTTC
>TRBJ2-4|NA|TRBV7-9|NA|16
CASSPEGCLAKNIQYF
TGTGCCAGCAGCCCCGAGGGGTGCCTAGCCAAAAACATTCAGTACTTC
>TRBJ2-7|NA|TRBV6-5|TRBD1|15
CACSYLRTGHYEQYF
TGTGCCTGCAGTTACCTGAGGACAGGACACTACGAGCAGTACTTC
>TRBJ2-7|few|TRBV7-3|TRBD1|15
CASSLMGTGMHEQYF
TGTGCCAGCAGCTTAATGGGGACAGGGATGCACGAGCAGTACTTC
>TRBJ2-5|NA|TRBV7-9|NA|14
CASSLLKNQETQYF
TGTGCCAGCAGCTTGTTGAAGAACCAAGAGACCCAGTACTTC
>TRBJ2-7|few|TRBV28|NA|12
CASKAQVGEQYF
TGTGCCAGCAAGGCGCAGGTAGGAGAGCAGTACTTC
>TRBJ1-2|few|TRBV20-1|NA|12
CSAMDTNYGYTF
TGCAGTGCTATGGACACGAACTATGGCTACACCTTC
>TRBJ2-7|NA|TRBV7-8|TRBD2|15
CASSLVSGSWNEQYF
TGTGCCAGCAGCTTAGTTAGCGGGTCCTGGAATGAGCAGTACTTC